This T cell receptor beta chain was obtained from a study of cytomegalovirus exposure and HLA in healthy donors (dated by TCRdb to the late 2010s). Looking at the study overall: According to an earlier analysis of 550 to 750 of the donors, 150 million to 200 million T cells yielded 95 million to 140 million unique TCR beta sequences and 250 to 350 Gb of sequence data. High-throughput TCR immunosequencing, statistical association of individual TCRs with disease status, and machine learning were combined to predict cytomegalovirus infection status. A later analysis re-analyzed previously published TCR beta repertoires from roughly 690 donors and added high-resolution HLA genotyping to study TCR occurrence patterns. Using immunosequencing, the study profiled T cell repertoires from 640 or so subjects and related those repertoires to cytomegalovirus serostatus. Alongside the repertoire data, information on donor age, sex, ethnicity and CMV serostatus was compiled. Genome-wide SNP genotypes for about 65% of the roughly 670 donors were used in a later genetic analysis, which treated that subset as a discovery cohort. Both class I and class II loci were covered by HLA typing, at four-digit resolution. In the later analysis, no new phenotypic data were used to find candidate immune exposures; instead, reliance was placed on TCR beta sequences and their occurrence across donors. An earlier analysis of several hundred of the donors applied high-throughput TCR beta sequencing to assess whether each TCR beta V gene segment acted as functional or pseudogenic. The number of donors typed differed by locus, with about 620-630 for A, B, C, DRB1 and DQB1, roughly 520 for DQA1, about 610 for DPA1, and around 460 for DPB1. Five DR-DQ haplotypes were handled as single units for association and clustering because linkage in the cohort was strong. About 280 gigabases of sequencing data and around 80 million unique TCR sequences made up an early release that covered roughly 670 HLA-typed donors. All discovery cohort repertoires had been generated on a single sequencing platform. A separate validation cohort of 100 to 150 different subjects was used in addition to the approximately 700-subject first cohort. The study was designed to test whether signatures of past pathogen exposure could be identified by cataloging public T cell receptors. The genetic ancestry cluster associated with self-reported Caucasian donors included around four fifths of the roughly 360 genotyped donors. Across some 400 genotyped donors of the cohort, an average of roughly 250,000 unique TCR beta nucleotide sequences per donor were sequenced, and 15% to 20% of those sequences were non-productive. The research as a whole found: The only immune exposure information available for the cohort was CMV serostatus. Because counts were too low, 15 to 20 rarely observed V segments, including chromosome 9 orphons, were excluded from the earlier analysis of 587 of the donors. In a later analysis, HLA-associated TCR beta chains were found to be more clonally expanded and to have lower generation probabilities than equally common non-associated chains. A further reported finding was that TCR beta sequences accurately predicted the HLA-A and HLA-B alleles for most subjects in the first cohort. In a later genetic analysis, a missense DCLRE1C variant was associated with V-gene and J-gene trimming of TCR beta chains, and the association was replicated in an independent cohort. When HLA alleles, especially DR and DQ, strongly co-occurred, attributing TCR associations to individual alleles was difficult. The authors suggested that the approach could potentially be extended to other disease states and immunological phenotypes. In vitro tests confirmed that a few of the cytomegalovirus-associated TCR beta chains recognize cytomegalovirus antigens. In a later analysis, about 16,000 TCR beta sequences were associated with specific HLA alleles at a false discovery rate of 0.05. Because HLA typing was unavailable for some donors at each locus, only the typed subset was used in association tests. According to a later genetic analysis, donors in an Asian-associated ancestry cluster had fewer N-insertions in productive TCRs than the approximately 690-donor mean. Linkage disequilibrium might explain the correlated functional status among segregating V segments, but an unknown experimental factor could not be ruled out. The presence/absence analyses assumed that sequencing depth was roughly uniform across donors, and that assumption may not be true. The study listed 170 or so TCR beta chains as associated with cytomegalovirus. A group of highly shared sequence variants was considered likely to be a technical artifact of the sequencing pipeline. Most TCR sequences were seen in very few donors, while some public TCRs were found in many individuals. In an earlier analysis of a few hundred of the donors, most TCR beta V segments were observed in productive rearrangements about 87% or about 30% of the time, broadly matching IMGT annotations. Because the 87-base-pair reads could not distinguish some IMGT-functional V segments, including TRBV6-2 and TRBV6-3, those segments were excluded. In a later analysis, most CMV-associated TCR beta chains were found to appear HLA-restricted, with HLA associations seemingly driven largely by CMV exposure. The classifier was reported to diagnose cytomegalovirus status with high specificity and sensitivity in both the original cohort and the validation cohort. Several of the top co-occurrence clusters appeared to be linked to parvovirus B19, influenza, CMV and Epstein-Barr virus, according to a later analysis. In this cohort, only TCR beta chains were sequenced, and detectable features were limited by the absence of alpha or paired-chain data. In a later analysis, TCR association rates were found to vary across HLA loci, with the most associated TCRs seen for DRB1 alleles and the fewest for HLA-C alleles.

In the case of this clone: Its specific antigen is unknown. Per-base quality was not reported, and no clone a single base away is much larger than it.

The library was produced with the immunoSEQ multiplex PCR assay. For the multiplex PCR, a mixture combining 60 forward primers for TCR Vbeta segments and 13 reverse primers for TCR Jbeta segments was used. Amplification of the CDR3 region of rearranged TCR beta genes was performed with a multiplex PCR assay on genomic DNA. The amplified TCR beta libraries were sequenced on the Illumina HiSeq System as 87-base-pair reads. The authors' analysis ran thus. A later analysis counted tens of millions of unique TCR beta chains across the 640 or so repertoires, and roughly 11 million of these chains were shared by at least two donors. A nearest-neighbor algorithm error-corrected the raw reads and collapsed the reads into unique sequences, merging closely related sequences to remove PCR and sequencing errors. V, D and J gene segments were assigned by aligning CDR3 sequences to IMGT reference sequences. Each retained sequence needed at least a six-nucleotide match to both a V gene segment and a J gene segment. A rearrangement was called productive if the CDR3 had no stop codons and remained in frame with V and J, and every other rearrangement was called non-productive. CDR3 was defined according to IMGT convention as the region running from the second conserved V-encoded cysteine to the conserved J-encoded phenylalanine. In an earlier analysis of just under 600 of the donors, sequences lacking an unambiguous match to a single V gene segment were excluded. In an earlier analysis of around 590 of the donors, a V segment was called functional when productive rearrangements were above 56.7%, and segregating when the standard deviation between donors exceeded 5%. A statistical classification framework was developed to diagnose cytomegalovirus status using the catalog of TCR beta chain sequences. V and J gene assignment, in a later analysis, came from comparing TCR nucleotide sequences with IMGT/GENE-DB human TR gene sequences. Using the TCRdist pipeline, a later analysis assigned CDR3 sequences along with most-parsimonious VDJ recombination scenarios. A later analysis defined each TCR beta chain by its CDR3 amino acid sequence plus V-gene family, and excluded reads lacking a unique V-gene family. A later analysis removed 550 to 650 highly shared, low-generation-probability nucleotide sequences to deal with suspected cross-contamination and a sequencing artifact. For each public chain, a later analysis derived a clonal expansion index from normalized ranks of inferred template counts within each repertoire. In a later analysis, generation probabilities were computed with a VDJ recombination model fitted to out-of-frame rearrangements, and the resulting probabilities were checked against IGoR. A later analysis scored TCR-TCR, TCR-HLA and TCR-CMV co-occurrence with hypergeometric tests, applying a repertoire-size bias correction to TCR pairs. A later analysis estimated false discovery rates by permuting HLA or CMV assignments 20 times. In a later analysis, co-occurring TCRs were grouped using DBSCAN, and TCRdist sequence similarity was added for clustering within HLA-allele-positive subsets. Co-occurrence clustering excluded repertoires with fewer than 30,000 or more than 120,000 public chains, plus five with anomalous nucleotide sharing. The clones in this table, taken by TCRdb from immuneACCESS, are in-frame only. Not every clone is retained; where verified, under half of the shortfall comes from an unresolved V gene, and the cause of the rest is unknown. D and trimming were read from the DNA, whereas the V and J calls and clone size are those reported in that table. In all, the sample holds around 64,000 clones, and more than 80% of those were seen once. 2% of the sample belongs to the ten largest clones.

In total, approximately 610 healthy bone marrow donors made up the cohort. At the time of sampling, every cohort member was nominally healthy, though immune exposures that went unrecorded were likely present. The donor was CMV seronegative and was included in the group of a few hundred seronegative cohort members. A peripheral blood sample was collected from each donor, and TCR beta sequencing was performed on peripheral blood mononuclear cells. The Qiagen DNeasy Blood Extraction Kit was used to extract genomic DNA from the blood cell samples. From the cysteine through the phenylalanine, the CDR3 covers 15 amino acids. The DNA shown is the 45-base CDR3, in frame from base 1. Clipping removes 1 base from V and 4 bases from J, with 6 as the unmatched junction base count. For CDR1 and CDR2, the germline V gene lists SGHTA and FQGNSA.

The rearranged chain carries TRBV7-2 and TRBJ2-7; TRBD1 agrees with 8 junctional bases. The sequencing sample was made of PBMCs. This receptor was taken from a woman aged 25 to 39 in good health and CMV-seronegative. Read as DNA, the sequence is TGTGCCAGCAGCTTAGTAGACAGGGGTTCATACGAGCAGTACTTC. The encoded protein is CASSLVDRGSYEQYF.